This T cell receptor beta chain was observed in a study of low-dose radiotherapy and immunotherapy resistance in tumors. There are many counts of this clonotype. TRAV- and TRBV-specific primers, spanning alpha and beta chains, primed first-strand cDNA. With a constant-region primer and a V-primer adapter, TCRs were subjected to 20 PCR cycles of amplification. TCRdb itself ran the reads through MiXCR, one entry per CDR3 protein. This table has 100,000 or so distinct CDR3 sequences, 20% to 25% appearing once. CDR1 and CDR2 (germline): SGHTA, FQGNSA. The CDR3 length is 13 residues. Trimming took off 2 bases at V and 14 bases at J, with 17 bases between the two ends. Noted time point: after trial treatment. As to treatment: LDRT plus nivolumab, ipilimumab, low-dose cyclophosphamide and aspirin (RACIN trial).

The J gene is TRBJ2-3, the V gene TRBV7-2, with a weak D call TRBD1 (6 bases). The receptor comes from a male donor with prostate cancer. The sequencing used PBMCs, collected after low-dose radiotherapy plus immunotherapy. CDR3 region: CASSLWDTTTPYF. The CDR3 nucleotides read TGTGCCAGCAGCTTATGGGACACTACCACCCCGTATTTT.